The T cell receptor (beta chain) under discussion was sequenced for a study of blood T cell repertoires in COVID-19. Study overall: COVID-19 samples from acute and convalescent phases originated in the United States, Italy and Spain. T cells, B-cell-depleted T cells, or PBMCs supplied cDNA or gDNA.

How the authors handled the data: Estimates of nucleated cell counts were drawn from the amplification of reference gene primers. Repertoires were generated with immunoSEQ multiplex PCR, while TCRdb's copy carries only in-frame clones and drops some. That table supplies the V and J calls and clone size; D and trimming were determined from the DNA. The top ten hold 4.9% of the sample, which has almost 70,000 clones, roughly 89% seen once. Sequenced sample: peripheral blood. This clonotype was sampled from a woman aged 50 to 60 with active COVID-19.

The CDR3 DNA reads as TGCAGCGTTGGGACAGGCTTTTACGAGCAGTACTTC. It yields the protein CSVGTGFYEQYF. This chain joins TRBV29-1 and TRBJ2-7; 7 bases are shared with TRBD1. There are 12 residues in the CDR3. Germline loops: CDR1 SQVTM, CDR2 ANQGSEA. The ends lost 4 bases at V and 4 bases at J; junction bases unmatched: 4.